The 18 T cell receptor beta chains listed next were all sequenced from one sample in a study of breast tumors, draining lymph nodes, adjacent tissues. One entry per CDR3 protein, called by TCRdb with MiXCR from the multiplex PCR reads. Here the sample spans roughly 130,000 distinct CDR3 sequences, 15% to 20% being singletons. Axillary draining lymph nodes of breast cancer patients supplied the node samples. Input material: axillary lymph node tissue. The receptors shown here come from a female donor with breast cancer. Some clones in this sample may be carry-over from other donors' samples.

The sample holds many counts of this clonotype. The chain is built from TRBV20-1 and TRBJ2-3; D ambiguous. The germline V and J ends were trimmed by 0 bases and 2 bases, with 6 bases remaining between them. Germline V gene data show CDR1 as DFQATT and CDR2 as SNEGSKA (reference sequence). The length of the CDR3 is 13 residues. Written as DNA, the CDR3 is TGCAGTGCTAGAGATTTCACCACAGATACGCAGTATTTT. It specifies CSARDFTTDTQYF.

With regard to this clonotype: This may stem from a read error, because a much larger clone lies one nucleotide away. CDR3: CASSMGWGIQPQHF. CDR3 sequence (DNA): TGTGCCAGTAGCATGGGGTGGGGGATTCAGCCCCAGCATTTT. The V call is TRBV19, the J call TRBJ1-5; a possible D gene is TRBD1 (5 bases). The CDR3 is 14 amino acids. V lost 6 bases and J lost 6, with 15 bases in between. In germline, CDR1 is LNHDA, CDR2 SQIVND (reference sequence). The full variable domain, with the rest looked up from reference TRBV19 and TRBJ1-5, is DGGITQSPKYLFRKEGQNVTLSCEQNLNHDAMYWYRQDPGQGLRLIYYSQIVNDFQKGDIAEGYSVSREKKESFPLTVTSAQKNPTAFYLCASSMGWGIQPQHFGDGTRLSIL.

The V and J genes are TRBV28 and TRBJ2-2; maybe TRBD1 (5 bases). Between the trimmed V and J ends, which lost 4 bases and 2 bases, there was a span of 11 bases. The CDR3 is 15 residues long. Germline V gene data show CDR1 as MDHEN and CDR2 as SYDVKM. CDR3 residues: CASSSQGFNTGELFF. In nucleotides, the CDR3 is TGTGCCAGCAGTTCTCAGGGTTTTAACACCGGGGAGCTGTTTTTT.

This clonotype was counted a few times. The V call is TRBV11-2, the J call TRBJ2-2, with 7 bases matching TRBD2. The CDR3 runs 18 residues. Trimming removed 0 bases from V and 3 bases from J; junction bases left unmatched: 10. Germline assignment: CDR1 SGHAT and CDR2 FQNNGV. The CDR3 region has the DNA TGTGCCAGCAGCTTAGATCTTTACTTGCGGGAGTACACCGGGGAGCTGTTTTTT. As protein: CASSLDLYLREYTGELFF.

This clonotype was counted many times. CDR3 sequence reads: CAASSGGNTGELFF. Written as DNA, the CDR3 is TGTGCCGCTTCTTCAGGAGGGAACACCGGGGAGCTGTTTTTT. This chain connects TRBV10-3 to TRBJ2-2, with a possible D match to TRBD2 (5 bases). The germline V gene has CDR1 ENHRY and CDR2 SYGVKD. The V end lost 11 bases, the J end lost 1 base, and 14 bases lay between the germline ends. The CDR3 spans 14 residues.

To note about this clonotype: This sequence may be a read error, since a much larger clone differs from it by one base. The genes are TRBV20-1 and TRBJ2-1; maybe TRBD1 (6 bases). The CDR3 contains 17 residues. The germline V and J ends were trimmed by 5 bases and 0 bases, with 20 bases remaining between them. Looked up from germline, CDR1 is DFQATT and CDR2 is SNEGSKA (reference sequence). The CDR3 region has the DNA TGCAGTGCTGGACAGACGGGGAAATCCAGCTCCTACAATGAGCAGTTCTTC. Translated, it gives CSAGQTGKSSSYNEQFF.

This clonotype was detected ten times or more. The genes are TRBV29-1 and TRBJ2-3; TRBD1 matches at 9 bases. This CDR3 spans 14 amino acids. Germline trimming cut 6 bases from V and 0 bases from J; bases unmatched to any gene: 4. Germline assignment: CDR1 SQVTM and CDR2 ANQGSEA. As DNA, the CDR3 is TGCAGCGTCTCTGGACAGGGGAGCACAGATACGCAGTATTTT. Its protein is CSVSGQGSTDTQYF.

This clonotype was found many times. The chain combines TRBV7-2 with TRBJ2-3; maybe TRBD2 (5 bases). CDR3 length: 15 residues. Per germline, CDR1 SGHTA and CDR2 FQGNSA. The germline V and J ends were trimmed by 2 bases and 6 bases, with 15 bases remaining between them. The CDR3 is CASSLTKREGDTQYF. DNA of the CDR3: TGTGCCAGCAGCTTAACGAAGAGGGAAGGGGATACGCAGTATTTT.

The sample holds one count of this clonotype. V gene TRBV20-1 combines with J gene TRBJ2-1; 13 bases fit TRBD2. V shed 3 bases, J shed 5 bases, and the junction held 7 bases outside the gene matches. The CDR3 consists of 16 residues. Germline CDR1 reads DFQATT; CDR2 reads SNEGSKA (reference sequence). CDR3 amino acids: CSASGATSGGDNEQFF. In nucleotides, the CDR3 is TGCAGTGCTAGCGGAGCTACTAGCGGGGGGGACAATGAGCAGTTCTTC.

In this sample, this clonotype turned up many times. V usage is TRBV20-1 and J usage is TRBJ1-3; 7 bases line up with TRBD1. CDR3 length equals 14 residues. Germline values: CDR1 DFQATT, CDR2 SNEGSKA (reference sequence). The junction had 4 bases not matched to a gene; V was cut back by 1 base and J by 4 bases. The CDR3 spells CSARGPGQGNTIYF. In nucleotides, the CDR3 is TGCAGTGCTAGAGGCCCGGGACAGGGAAACACCATATATTTT.

This clonotype was seen at least ten times. The V and J genes are TRBV7-2 and TRBJ2-7, with TRBD2 identical over 8 bases. After removal of 5 bases from V and 0 bases from J, the junction contained 6 bases not matched to a gene. This CDR3 has 15 amino acids. Germline-derived CDR1 and CDR2 are SGHTA and FQGNSA. DNA of the CDR3: TGTGCCAGCAGCCCAGTGACTAGCGCCTCCTACGAGCAGTACTTC. It codes for CASSPVTSASYEQYF.

With respect to this clonotype: A clone one base away is much larger, so this may be a read error. This chain uses TRBV12-3 or TRBV12-4 with TRBJ2-3; D is possibly TRBD2 (6 bases). The ends were cut back, 11 bases at V and 3 bases at J, with 21 bases in the middle. The CDR3 covers 15 residues. The CDR3 coding sequence is TGTGCCGGCTCCCCCCCGGGCGGGATGACAGATACGCAGTATTTT. This codes for CAGSPPGGMTDTQYF.

This clonotype has a count of ten or more. The DNA of the CDR3 is TGTGCCAGCAGCCCCTCCGGGACTAGCGGAGCTGGAAATGAGCAGTTCTTC. Encoded protein: CASSPSGTSGAGNEQFF. This chain connects TRBV7-9 to TRBJ2-1; 11 bases agree with TRBD2. The J segment lost 7 bases and the V segment lost 5 bases, leaving 13 bases of the junction unmatched. This CDR3 has 17 amino acids. Germline CDR1 is SEHNR and CDR2 is FQNEAQ (reference sequence).

This clonotype was picked up many times. This rearrangement joins TRBV7-8 to TRBJ2-5, with D perhaps TRBD2 (6 bases). The germline V gene has CDR1 SGHVS and CDR2 FQNEAQ. This CDR3 spans 14 amino acids. The ends were cut back, 5 bases at V and 5 bases at J, with 15 bases in the middle. CDR3 bases: TGTGCCAGCAGCACTCTAACACGGGGGGAGACCCAGTACTTC. Translating it yields CASSTLTRGETQYF.

This clonotype was found many times. V is TRBV10-2 and J is TRBJ2-7; 8 nucleotides agree with TRBD2. Germline lookup yields CDR1 WSHSY and CDR2 SAAADI. CDR3 length: 15 residues. The trim removed 7 bases at V and 2 bases at J, leaving 10 bases unmatched. In nucleotides, the CDR3 is TGCGCCAGCACTTCGAGCGGTAGCGGGGCCTACGAGCAGTACTTC. It is translated as CASTSSGSGAYEQYF.

This clonotype has a count of ten or more. The rearrangement links TRBV29-1 to TRBJ2-1, with TRBD2 matching over 11 bases. This CDR3 comprises 17 residues. V lost 5 bases to trimming and J lost 0 bases; unmatched junction nucleotides: 9. Germline V gives CDR1 SQVTM, CDR2 ANQGSEA. CDR3 sequence (DNA): TGCAGCGTTACCGGGACTAGCGGACGGAGCTCCTACAATGAGCAGTTCTTC. Translating it yields CSVTGTSGRSSYNEQFF.

The table lists this clonotype with a few counts. A much larger clone sits a single nucleotide away, making a read error possible. The genes are TRBV20-1 and TRBJ2-7; 8 bases map to TRBD2. CDR1 is DFQATT and CDR2 is SNEGSKA in the germline V gene (reference sequence). J gave up 5 bases and V 3 bases, and 9 bases lay outside the gene matches. CDR3 size: 14 residues. CDR3 sequence: CSARFAGGPHEQYF. The CDR3 DNA follows: TGCAGTGCTAGGTTTGCGGGAGGCCCCCACGAGCAGTACTTC.

In the case of this clonotype: A clone one base away is much larger, so this may be a read error. The chain links TRBV9 to TRBJ1-4, with D perhaps matching TRBD1 (6 bases). The CDR3 extends over 14 amino acids. The germline V gene encodes CDR1 SGDLS and CDR2 YYNGEE. CDR3 residues: CASSPGAGEEKLSF. The DNA of the CDR3 is TGTGCCAGCAGCCCCGGGGCAGGGGAAGAAAAACTGTCTTTT.